The table lists the clone carrying this T cell receptor beta chain with many counts. Its specificity is not known. Amplified material comprised TCR beta CDR3 regions derived from RNA transcripts. HTBI primers were used in a first-round RT-PCR, which preceded a second-round multiplex PCR. Each CDR3 protein gets one entry after TCRdb re-called the multiplex PCR reads with MiXCR. This table has some 520,000 distinct CDR3 sequences, around an eighth appearing once. Orbital computed tomography and thyroid ultrasound, along with TRAb, serum thyroxine and clinical symptoms, underpinned diagnosis. This sample is drawn from a study of Graves' ophthalmopathy and Graves' hyperthyroidism. The germline CDR1 and CDR2 sequences are SGHDN and FVKESK. Trimming took 5 bases from V and 5 from J; bases not matched to a gene: 11. The CDR3 length is 15 residues. Study results and caveats: At less than 71% sensitivity and 72.22% specificity, the model predicted progression of the ophthalmopathy.

The chain links TRBV14 to TRBJ1-1; 7 bases are shared with TRBD1. This clonotype originated in a woman aged 25 to 39 with Graves' ophthalmopathy. Sequencing was performed on blood. CDR3 loop: CASSIRGGMRTEAFF. CDR3 in DNA: TGTGCCAGCAGCATACGAGGGGGCATGAGGACTGAAGCTTTCTTT. The whole variable domain, remainder taken from reference TRBV14 and TRBJ1-1, is EAGVTQFPSHSVIEKGQTVTLRCDPISGHDNLYWYRRVMGKEIKFLLHFVKESKQDESGMPNNRFLAERTGGTYSTLKVQPAELEDSGVYFCASSIRGGMRTEAFFGQGTRLTVV.